The T cell receptor beta chain described here comes from a study of blood T cell repertoires in COVID-19. Background on the study: Sites across the United States, Italy and Spain contributed samples from acute and convalescent COVID-19. T cells, B-cell-depleted T cells, or PBMCs provided the cDNA or gDNA that served as material.

Authors' processing steps: Researchers report that nucleated cell counts were estimated from reference gene primer amplification. Assay used: immunoSEQ multiplex PCR; TCRdb lists only in-frame clones, some missing. Clonal size and the V and J genes are those of that table, whereas D and trimming came from the DNA. The table has approximately 99,000 clones, roughly 78% seen once; the top ten hold approximately 18%. Germline V lookup: CDR1 MNHEY, CDR2 SMNVEV (reference sequence). The V segment lost 1 base and the J segment 7 bases; nucleotides outside the gene matches: 2. The CDR3 consists of 14 residues.

This sequence originates from a woman at least 80 years old with active or convalescent COVID-19. The J gene is TRBJ2-2, the V gene TRBV27; 8 nucleotides agree with TRBD2. Sequencing used peripheral blood. CDR3 bases: TGTGCCAGCAGTTTATTCCGGGAGGGCGGGGAGCTGTTTTTT. Its protein is CASSLFREGGELFF.